The present T cell receptor beta chain was sequenced within a study of T cells in Graves' hyperthyroidism and ophthalmopathy. Diagnostic decisions used clinical symptoms, serum thyroxine and TRAb, thyroid ultrasound and orbital computed tomography. The sample holds a few counts of this clonotype. What was amplified from RNA transcripts were TCR beta CDR3 regions. TCR CDR3 regions were first amplified by RT-PCR with HTBI primers. TCRdb processed the multiplex PCR reads anew with MiXCR; each CDR3 protein has one entry. The data show hundreds of thousands of distinct CDR3 sequences, with 13% to 15% seen just once and roughly a fifth held by the top ten. Germline assignment: CDR1 SQVTM and CDR2 ANQGSEA. This CDR3 is built from 14 residues. The V and J ends lost 6 bases and 7 bases, in that order; junction bases with no gene match: 10.

The J gene is TRBJ1-4, the V gene TRBV29-1, with 8 positions matching TRBD1. The sequence derives from a woman aged 55-75 years with Graves' ophthalmopathy. Sequencing was performed on blood. The CDR3 sequence: CSVTTGGGREKLFF. The CDR3, as DNA: TGCAGCGTGACTACAGGGGGAGGACGTGAAAAACTGTTTTTT.